Reported below is one T cell receptor (beta chain). What it binds is not known. The data stem from a study of cytomegalovirus exposure and HLA in healthy donors. A multiplex PCR was run with 60 Vbeta primers and 13 Jbeta primers. This table comes from immunoSEQ multiplex PCR, and its TCRdb copy is limited to in-frame clones, with some not included. The sample holds about 150,000 clones, about 75% seen once. Donors likely had unrecorded immune exposures despite being nominally healthy when sampled. CDR3 size: 12 residues. Germline V lookup: CDR1 SQVTM, CDR2 ANQGSEA. The junction had 6 bases not matched to a gene; V was cut back by 6 bases and J by 7 bases. Overall study findings and caveats: Despite most TCR sequences being rare, some public TCRs occurred in many donors.

The sequence came from a man in his fifties or sixties in good health and CMV-seronegative. The sequenced sample was PBMCs. This chain connects TRBV29-1 to TRBJ1-1; 9 nucleotides align to TRBD1. CDR3 coding DNA: TGCAGCGTCCACAGGGGGCTGGGTGAAGCTTTCTTT. The encoded protein is CSVHRGLGEAFF.